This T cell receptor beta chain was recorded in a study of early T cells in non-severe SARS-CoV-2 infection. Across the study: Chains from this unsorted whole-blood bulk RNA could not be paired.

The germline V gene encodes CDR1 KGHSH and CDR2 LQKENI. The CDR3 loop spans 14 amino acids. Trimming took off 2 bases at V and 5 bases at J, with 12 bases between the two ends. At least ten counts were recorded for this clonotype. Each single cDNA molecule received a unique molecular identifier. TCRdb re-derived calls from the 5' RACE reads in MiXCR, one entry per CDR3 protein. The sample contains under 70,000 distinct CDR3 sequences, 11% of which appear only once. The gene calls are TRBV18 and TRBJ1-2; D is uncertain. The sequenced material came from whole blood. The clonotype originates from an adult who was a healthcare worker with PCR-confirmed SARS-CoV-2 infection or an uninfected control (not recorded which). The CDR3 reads CASSPSGPNYGYTF. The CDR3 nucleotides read TGTGCCAGCTCACCATCCGGGCCCAATTATGGCTACACCTTC.